The next 17 T cell receptor beta chains were all read from a single sample in a study of blood T cell repertoires in COVID-19. The assay was immunoSEQ multiplex PCR, and TCRdb's table has in-frame clones only and misses some. The data show fewer than 90,000 clones, approximately 85% seen once. The specimen sequenced was peripheral blood. The receptors come from a man in his 70s with acute or convalescent COVID-19.

The table lists this clone with a count of one. The chain is built from TRBV7-9 and TRBJ1-5, with D perhaps matching TRBD1 (5 bases). With 5 bases removed from V and 3 bases from J, the gap between germline ends came to 14 bases. This CDR3 region has 15 residues. Germline V gene lookup returns CDR1 SEHNR and CDR2 FQNEAQ (reference sequence). As DNA, the CDR3 is TGTGCCAGCAGCGGGGGGGAGGGACCCAATCAGCCCCAGCATTTT. This translates into CASSGGEGPNQPQHF.

The chain is built from TRBV7-2 and TRBJ1-2; 8 bases are a match to TRBD1. The CDR3 runs to 15 residues. V was clipped by 0 bases and J by 4 bases; unmatched bases: 4. Per germline, CDR1 SGHTA and CDR2 FQGNSA. CDR3 bases: TGTGCCAGCAGCTTAGCGACAGGGGAGGGCTATGGCTACACCTTC. Its protein product is CASSLATGEGYGYTF.

The chain couples TRBV19 to TRBJ2-1; 7 positions match TRBD2. The CDR3 length is 15 residues. After removal of 4 bases from V and 12 bases from J, the junction contained 15 bases not matched to a gene. Germline V gives CDR1 LNHDA, CDR2 SQIVND (reference sequence). The CDR3 DNA sequence: TGTGCCAGTAGTACTTGGGGGGGGGTTGAAGGTCTGCAGTTCTTC. Its translation: CASSTWGGVEGLQFF.

The chain uses TRBV30 and TRBJ2-3, with 7 nucleotides matching TRBD2. The CDR3 contains 15 residues. The germline CDR1 and CDR2 sequences are GTSNPN and SVGIG (reference sequence). V was clipped by 3 bases and J by 4 bases; unmatched bases: 10. The DNA of the CDR3 is TGTGCCTGGAGCGGCCGAGGCGGGAGAGCAGATACGCAGTATTTT. It encodes CAWSGRGGRADTQYF.

The gene calls are TRBV5-6 and TRBJ2-5; tentative D call: TRBD2 (6 bases). The CDR3 extends over 14 amino acids. Trimming removed 0 bases from V and 4 bases from J, with 10 bases in between. Per the germline V gene, CDR1 is SGHDT and CDR2 is YYEEEE. CDR3 in DNA: TGTGCCAGCAGCTTGGATGGAGGGCCAGAGACCCAGTACTTC. Amino acids: CASSLDGGPETQYF. Variable domain in full (rest from reference TRBV5-6 and TRBJ2-5): DAGVTQSPTHLIKTRGQQVTLRCSPKSGHDTVSWYQQALGQGPQFIFQYYEEEERQRGNFPDRFSGHQFPNYSSELNVNALLLGDSALYLCASSLDGGPETQYFGPGTRLLVL.

The chain recombines TRBV15 with TRBJ1-5; TRBD1 matches at 7 bases. This CDR3 has 15 residues. Germline V gene lookup returns CDR1 LNHNV and CDR2 YYDKDF (reference sequence). J lost 2 bases, V lost 3 bases, and 4 bases had no gene match. CDR3 DNA: TGTGCCACCAGCAGGGGCGGGACAGGCAATCAGCCCCAGCATTTT. Translated: CATSRGGTGNQPQHF. Filled out from reference TRBV15 and TRBJ1-5, the complete variable domain reads DAMVIQNPRYQVTQFGKPVTLSCSQTLNHNVMYWYQQKSSQAPKLLFHYYDKDFNNEADTPDNFQSRRPNTSFCFLDIRSPGLGDTAMYLCATSRGGTGNQPQHFGDGTRLSIL.

J is TRBJ2-1 and V is TRBV21-1; the table's D call, TRBD2, was not checked against the DNA. TRBV21-1 is a pseudogene segment. The CDR3 is 9 amino acids. CDR3 DNA sequence: TGTGCCAGCAGCTTACGAGAGTTCTTC. It yields the protein CASSLREFF.

This chain uses TRBV5-1 with TRBJ2-7, with 12 nucleotides matching TRBD2. CDR1 is SGHRS, CDR2 YFSETQ, per germline. This CDR3 is 16 amino acids long. V shed 3 bases and J 4 bases; nucleotides not matched to a gene: 8. In DNA, the CDR3 is TGCGCCAGCAGCTCCTTCCCAACTAGCGGGAGGTACGAGCAGTACTTC. As protein: CASSSFPTSGRYEQYF.

The chain has TRBV9 and TRBJ1-2, with 8 positions matching TRBD1. Germline loops: CDR1 SGDLS, CDR2 YYNGEE. CDR3 length equals 17 residues. The junction had 14 bases not matched to a gene; V was cut back by 3 bases and J by 4 bases. CDR3 in amino acids: CASSDPGQERFGYGYTF. DNA for the CDR3: TGTGCCAGCAGCGATCCGGGACAGGAACGCTTCGGCTATGGCTACACCTTC.

The genes are TRBV19 and TRBJ1-5, with 8 bases identical to TRBD1. This CDR3 contains 13 residues. V lost 4 bases and J lost 7; bases outside the gene matches: 3. Germline V CDR1 and CDR2: LNHDA, SQIVND (reference sequence). The CDR3 spells CASSTDREQPQHF. In nucleotides, the CDR3 is TGTGCCAGTAGTACGGACAGGGAGCAGCCCCAGCATTTT.

V usage is TRBV13 and J usage is TRBJ1-1; D call uncertain. V was cut by 6 bases and J by 6 bases, with 11 bases left in between. The germline V gene has CDR1 PRHDT and CDR2 FYEKMQ (reference sequence). This CDR3 contains 12 residues. The CDR3 DNA reads as TGTGCCAGCAGAAAAGGGAGCCCTGAAGCTTTCTTT. It codes for CASRKGSPEAFF.

CDR3 sequence (DNA): TGTGCCAGCAGCTTAGAGGGTACAGGGGACTACGAGCAGTACTTC. It is translated as CASSLEGTGDYEQYF. The gene calls are TRBV11-1 and TRBJ2-7; 7 positions match TRBD1. Germline V gene data show CDR1 as SGHAT and CDR2 as FQDESV (reference sequence). The CDR3 loop spans 15 amino acids. V lost 1 base to trimming and J lost 3 bases; unmatched junction nucleotides: 6.

The chain couples TRBV5-1 to TRBJ2-7; TRBD2 might be the D (8 bases). Deletions cut 4 bases from V and 4 bases from J, with 21 bases between. The CDR3 spans 16 residues. Germline CDR1 reads SGHRS; CDR2 reads YFSETQ. CDR3 nucleotides: TGCGCCAGCAGCGTAGCGGGGTCTCCAGGGGGTTACGAGCAGTACTTC. It specifies CASSVAGSPGGYEQYF. The variable domain in full, completed from reference TRBV5-1 and TRBJ2-7, reads KAGVTQTPRYLIKTRGQQVTLSCSPISGHRSVSWYQQTPGQGLQFLFEYFSETQRNKGNFPGRFSGRQFSNSRSEMNVSTLELGDSALYLCASSVAGSPGGYEQYFGPGTRLTVT.

The V gene is TRBV6-2 or TRBV6-3, the J gene TRBJ2-1, with 10 bases fitting TRBD2. The CDR3 totals 15 residues. J lost 10 bases, V lost 4 bases, and 10 bases had no gene match. Germline CDR1 MNHEY, CDR2 SVGEGT. The CDR3 sequence is CASSSRSSGGVEQFF. DNA of the CDR3: TGTGCCAGCAGTTCCCGCAGCAGCGGGGGGGTAGAGCAGTTCTTC.

CDR3 amino acids: CASIGTGLANYGYTF. In nucleotides, the CDR3 is TGTGCCAGTATTGGGACAGGCCTAGCTAACTATGGCTACACCTTC. The chain is built from TRBV19 and TRBJ1-2; 8 nucleotides align to TRBD1. This CDR3 comprises 15 residues. In germline, CDR1 is LNHDA, CDR2 SQIVND (reference sequence). Trimming cost V 7 bases and J 0 bases; bases outside gene matches: 7.

The J gene is TRBJ2-7, the V gene TRBV5-1; 9 nucleotides agree with TRBD1. Trimming cost V 4 bases and J 3 bases; bases outside gene matches: 8. CDR3 length equals 15 residues. Germline assignment: CDR1 SGHRS and CDR2 YFSETQ. The CDR3 nucleotides read TGCGCCAGCAGCACCGGGACAGGGTCCCTCTACGAGCAGTACTTC. Translating it yields CASSTGTGSLYEQYF.

The J gene is TRBJ1-4, the V gene TRBV5-6, with D uncertain. The ends were cut back, 1 base at V and 7 bases at J, with 14 bases in the middle. The germline CDR1 and CDR2 sequences are SGHDT and YYEEEE. The CDR3 totals 15 residues. CDR3 region: CASSLSGQVGEKLFF. For the CDR3, the DNA is TGTGCCAGCAGCTTGTCAGGCCAAGTGGGTGAAAAACTGTTTTTT. The full variable domain, its missing parts supplied by reference TRBV5-6 and TRBJ1-4, is DAGVTQSPTHLIKTRGQQVTLRCSPKSGHDTVSWYQQALGQGPQFIFQYYEEEERQRGNFPDRFSGHQFPNYSSELNVNALLLGDSALYLCASSLSGQVGEKLFFGSGTQLSVL.